The 25 T cell receptor beta chains below all came from one sample that was sequenced in a study of response to subunit inactivated influenza vaccine. TCRdb analysed the RT-PCR reads with MiXCR anew, one entry per CDR3 protein. The sample shows under 500,000 distinct CDR3 sequences, 10% to 11% of them seen only once. Material: PBMCs from blood, obtained around seven weeks after vaccination. These receptors came from a man in his fifties who received an inactivated influenza vaccine.

This clonotype has more than one count but fewer than ten. The V call is TRBV5-1, the J call TRBJ2-6; D unresolved. The CDR3 spans 16 residues. The V gene lost 0 bases and the J gene lost 5 bases, with 12 bases spanning the gap. Germline CDR1 SGHRS, CDR2 YFSETQ. The CDR3 nucleotides read TGCGCCAGCAGCTTGGGGTCAGGTAATAGGGCCAACGTCCTGACTTTC. It specifies CASSLGSGNRANVLTF.

Many counts were recorded for this clonotype. The CDR3 sequence: CSATSGRGQLDTQYF. For the CDR3, the DNA is TGCAGTGCTACCAGCGGTAGGGGGCAATTGGATACGCAGTATTTT. The rearrangement uses TRBV20-1 and TRBJ2-3, with 7 bases aligning to TRBD1. J lost 6 bases, V lost 4 bases, and 13 bases had no gene match. The V gene's germline CDR1 is DFQATT and CDR2 SNEGSKA (reference sequence). This CDR3 has 15 amino acids.

This clonotype was counted a few times. The rearrangement joins TRBV6-1 to TRBJ2-5; D possibly corresponds to TRBD2 (7 bases). This CDR3 region has 14 residues. Germline CDR1 and CDR2: MNHNS and SASEGT. Trimming stripped 5 bases from V and 3 bases from J, with 13 bases between. The CDR3 region is CASSKGGGEETQYF. The CDR3 nucleotides are TGTGCCAGCAGTAAGGGGGGGGGCGAAGAGACCCAGTACTTC.

This clonotype was seen a few times. The chain carries TRBV11-2 and TRBJ2-1; 13 nucleotides line up with TRBD2. The CDR3 has 21 residues. The trim removed 5 bases at V and 3 bases at J, leaving 19 bases unmatched. Per germline, CDR1 SGHAT and CDR2 FQNNGV. CDR3 sequence: CASSEGGGPTSGRTGYNEQFF. CDR3 in DNA: TGTGCCAGCAGCGAGGGGGGAGGTCCGACTAGCGGGAGGACGGGCTACAATGAGCAGTTCTTC. Using reference TRBV11-2 and TRBJ2-1 for the parts outside the CDR3, the full variable domain is EAGVAQSPRYKIIEKRQSVAFWCNPISGHATLYWYQQILGQGPKLLIQFQNNGVVDDSQLPKDRFSAERLKGVDSTLKIQPAKLEDSAVYLCASSEGGGPTSGRTGYNEQFFGPGTRLTVL.

This clonotype was seen a few times. The V and J genes are TRBV28 and TRBJ1-2; TRBD1 aligns across 7 bases. The germline CDR1 and CDR2 sequences are MDHEN and SYDVKM. Trimming at V came to 7 bases and at J to 7 bases, leaving 6 bases not matched to a gene. This CDR3 spans 12 amino acids. The CDR3 nucleotides are TGTGCCAGCAAGGGGGCCCTAGCTGGCTACACCTTC. Amino acids: CASKGALAGYTF.

This clonotype was counted only a few times. V gene TRBV12-3 or TRBV12-4 combines with J gene TRBJ2-7; weak D call: TRBD2 (5 bases). This CDR3 spans 18 amino acids. The V end was cut by 5 bases, the J end by 0 bases, with 23 bases between. CDR3 sequence reads: CASSDVPGLLPVSYEQYF. The DNA for the CDR3 is TGTGCCAGCAGTGACGTCCCCGGACTTCTGCCCGTCTCCTACGAGCAGTACTTC.

The chain is built from TRBV3-1 and TRBJ2-2, with D possibly matching TRBD1 (5 bases). From germline, CDR1 is LGHDT and CDR2 YNNKEL (reference sequence). V lost 3 bases to trimming and J lost 0 bases, with 8 bases between them. This CDR3 is built from 15 residues. The CDR3 sequence: CASSQTVTNTGELFF. CDR3 coding DNA: TGTGCCAGCAGCCAGACAGTAACGAACACCGGGGAGCTGTTTTTT.

This clonotype was seen a few times. This sequence joins TRBV10-3 and TRBJ2-1, with 7 bases that match TRBD1. Germline V gene data show CDR1 as ENHRY and CDR2 as SYGVKD. The junction had 7 bases not matched to a gene; V was cut back by 6 bases and J by 5 bases. The CDR3 totals 14 residues. This CDR3 reads CAIRPGTVNNEQFF. The CDR3 DNA reads TGTGCCATCAGACCCGGGACAGTTAACAATGAGCAGTTCTTC.

This clonotype turned up a few times. The chain combines TRBV25-1 with TRBJ2-7; D may be TRBD1 (8 bases). This CDR3 spans 14 amino acids. CDR1 is MGHDK, CDR2 SYGVNS, per germline. V was pared by 2 bases and J by 6 bases, with 14 bases between. The chain's CDR3 is CASSEGQGGTEQYF. In nucleotides, the CDR3 is TGTGCCAGCAGTGAAGGACAGGGAGGGACCGAGCAGTACTTC.

This clonotype was seen at least ten times. The V gene is TRBV29-1, the J gene TRBJ1-1, with unresolved D. There are 13 residues in the CDR3. Germline CDR1 SQVTM, CDR2 ANQGSEA. V lost 4 bases and J lost 2, with 11 bases in between. CDR3 loop: CSVVVTTNTEAFF. In DNA, the CDR3 is TGCAGCGTTGTTGTCACCACTAACACTGAAGCTTTCTTT.

This clonotype was seen many times. The rearrangement joins TRBV6-2 or TRBV6-3 to TRBJ2-3, with TRBD1 matching 10 bases. The trim removed 5 bases at V and 3 bases at J, leaving 11 bases unmatched. Germline CDR1 is MNHEY and CDR2 is SVGEGT. There are 17 residues in the CDR3. CDR3 sequence (DNA): TGTGCCAGCAGTGTGCAATTGCGGGACAGGGGAACAGATACGCAGTATTTT. This sequence encodes CASSVQLRDRGTDTQYF.

Only a few counts were recorded for this clonotype. V and J are TRBV19 and TRBJ1-1; the D is unclear. Between the trimmed V and J ends, which lost 6 bases and 3 bases, there was a span of 14 bases. From germline, CDR1 is LNHDA and CDR2 SQIVND (reference sequence). The CDR3 is made up of 14 amino acids. CDR3 DNA: TGTGCCAGTAGGCCGGGCGGGGAGTACACTGAAGCTTTCTTT. Amino acids: CASRPGGEYTEAFF. Filled out from reference TRBV19 and TRBJ1-1, the complete variable domain reads DGGITQSPKYLFRKEGQNVTLSCEQNLNHDAMYWYRQDPGQGLRLIYYSQIVNDFQKGDIAEGYSVSREKKESFPLTVTSAQKNPTAFYLCASRPGGEYTEAFFGQGTRLTVV.

The V gene is TRBV2, the J gene TRBJ2-7; tentative D call: TRBD2 (5 bases). CDR1 and CDR2 from the germline V gene are SNHLY and FYNNEI. The CDR3 is 13 amino acids. Trimming took 10 bases from V and 3 from J, leaving 16 bases between them. The CDR3 reads CAIIPRAGYEQYF. The CDR3 coding sequence is TGTGCCATCATCCCGAGGGCAGGCTACGAGCAGTACTTC.

This clonotype appeared a few times. The gene calls are TRBV30 and TRBJ2-7; D call uncertain. Germline V gene lookup returns CDR1 GTSNPN and CDR2 SVGIG (reference sequence). The CDR3 length is 12 residues. Trimming removed 0 bases from V and 1 base from J, with 4 bases in between. The CDR3, as DNA: TGTGCCTGGAGTGTATCTTCCTACGAGCAGTACTTC. This sequence encodes CAWSVSSYEQYF.

This chain joins TRBV7-9 and TRBJ2-5; TRBD1 matches 7 bases. This CDR3 spans 14 amino acids. V lost 5 bases and J lost 1; bases outside the gene matches: 4. CDR1 SEHNR and CDR2 FQNEAQ come from the germline V gene (reference sequence). CDR3 in DNA: TGTGCCAGCAGCGAATGGGACAGCCAAGAGACCCAGTACTTC. Translated, it gives CASSEWDSQETQYF.

In its sample, this clonotype was seen many times. V is TRBV6-2 or TRBV6-3 and J is TRBJ2-7; 8 bases match TRBD1. There are 16 residues in the CDR3. Germline V CDR1 and CDR2: MNHEY, SVGEGT. V was clipped by 6 bases and J by 2 bases; unmatched bases: 12. The CDR3 nucleotides are TGTGCCAGCAGCCCGATCCCAGGGGGCAGGACCTACGAGCAGTACTTC. Amino acids: CASSPIPGGRTYEQYF.

This clonotype was seen many times. The V gene is TRBV7-3, the J gene TRBJ2-1; 9 positions agree with TRBD2. Unmatched junction bases numbered 8, after V lost 6 bases and J lost 8 bases. The CDR3 covers 14 residues. Germline CDR1 SGHTA, CDR2 FQGTGA. Written as DNA, the CDR3 is TGTGCCAGCAGTCGTAATAGCGGGAGCGATGAGCAGTTCTTC. The encoded protein is CASSRNSGSDEQFF.

This clonotype was seen more than once but under ten times. The J gene is TRBJ2-1, the V gene TRBV20-1; 12 bases map to TRBD2. J lost 6 bases, V lost 1 base, and 16 bases had no gene match. The length of the CDR3 is 19 residues. Germline V gene lookup returns CDR1 DFQATT and CDR2 SNEGSKA (reference sequence). The CDR3 loop reads CSARGLASGRAGSSNEQFF. For the CDR3, the DNA is TGCAGTGCTAGAGGCCTGGCTAGCGGGAGGGCCGGATCATCCAATGAGCAGTTCTTC.

The CDR3 nucleotides read TGTGCCAGCAGTGATGTAATAGCTCCAGATACGCAGTATTTT. Translated, it gives CASSDVIAPDTQYF. The chain links TRBV6-1 to TRBJ2-3; D is unresolved. The CDR3 runs to 14 residues. The ends were cut back, 3 bases at V and 4 bases at J, with 11 bases in the middle. Germline V lookup: CDR1 MNHNS, CDR2 SASEGT.

This clonotype was seen a handful of times. The rearrangement links TRBV11-2 to TRBJ2-1; no clear D gene. The CDR3 is 15 amino acids. With 0 bases removed from V and 5 bases from J, the gap between germline ends came to 11 bases. CDR1 and CDR2 (germline): SGHAT, FQNNGV. CDR3 bases: TGTGCCAGCAGCTTAGACGGCGGAAGAAACAATGAGCAGTTCTTC. It encodes CASSLDGGRNNEQFF.

This chain connects TRBV5-1 to TRBJ2-7, with D perhaps matching TRBD1 (5 bases). The CDR3 sequence is 14 residues long. The germline V gene has CDR1 SGHRS and CDR2 YFSETQ. V was pared by 0 bases and J by 6 bases, with 13 bases between. CDR3 DNA sequence: TGCGCCAGCAGCTTGGGTGGACAAACGGGCGAGCAGTACTTC. As protein: CASSLGGQTGEQYF.

In this sample, this clonotype turned up many times. The chain combines TRBV11-1 with TRBJ2-6; D is unclear. The CDR3 runs 18 residues. Germline V gives CDR1 SGHAT, CDR2 FQDESV (reference sequence). Trimming shortened V by 1 base and J by 0 bases, and 13 bases separated the two germline ends. Written as DNA, the CDR3 is TGTGCCAGCAGCTTAGGACGGATATCCTTCTCTGGGGCCAACGTCCTGACTTTC. Translation: CASSLGRISFSGANVLTF.

This clonotype was recorded at least ten times. The rearrangement links TRBV12-3 or TRBV12-4 to TRBJ2-7; D is perhaps TRBD2 (6 bases). V lost 3 bases to trimming and J lost 3 bases, with 9 bases between them. CDR3 length: 13 amino acids. The CDR3 region has the DNA TGTGCCAGCAGTTTCGGGGGTGGCTACGAGCAGTACTTC. It encodes CASSFGGGYEQYF.

This clonotype was seen many times. This chain joins TRBV20-1 and TRBJ1-4; 8 positions match TRBD1. Germline V gene data show CDR1 as DFQATT and CDR2 as SNEGSKA (reference sequence). V trimming: 6 bases; J trimming: 8 bases; junction bases outside the gene matches: 11. There are 14 residues in the CDR3. The CDR3 DNA sequence: TGCAGTGCACCAGGACAGGGAAAGGGGGAAAAACTGTTTTTT. Its protein product is CSAPGQGKGEKLFF.

This clonotype showed up just a few times. This chain joins TRBV7-6 and TRBJ2-4; weak D call: TRBD1 (5 bases). Trimming stripped 1 base from V and 8 bases from J, with 12 bases between. The CDR3 has 14 residues. Germline V gives CDR1 SGHVS, CDR2 FNYEAQ. The CDR3 region is CASSLGSGLDIQYF. The DNA of the CDR3 is TGTGCCAGCAGCTTAGGGTCAGGGCTGGACATTCAGTACTTC.